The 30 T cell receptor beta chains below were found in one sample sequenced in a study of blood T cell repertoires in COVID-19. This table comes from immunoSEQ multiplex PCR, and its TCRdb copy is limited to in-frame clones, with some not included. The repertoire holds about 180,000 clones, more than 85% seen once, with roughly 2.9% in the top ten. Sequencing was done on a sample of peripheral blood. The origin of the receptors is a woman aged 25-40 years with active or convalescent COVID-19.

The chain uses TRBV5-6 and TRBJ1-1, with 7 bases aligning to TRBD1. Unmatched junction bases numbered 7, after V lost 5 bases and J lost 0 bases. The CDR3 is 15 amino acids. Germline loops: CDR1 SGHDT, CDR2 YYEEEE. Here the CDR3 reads CASSYVDRVNTEAFF. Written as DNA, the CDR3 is TGTGCCAGCAGTTACGTCGACAGGGTGAACACTGAAGCTTTCTTT.

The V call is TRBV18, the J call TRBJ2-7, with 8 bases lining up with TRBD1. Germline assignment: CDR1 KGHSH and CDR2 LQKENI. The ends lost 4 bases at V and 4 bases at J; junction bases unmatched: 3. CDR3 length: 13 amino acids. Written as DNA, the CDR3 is TGTGCCAGCTCACTGGGACAGGTGTACGAGCAGTACTTC. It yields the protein CASSLGQVYEQYF.

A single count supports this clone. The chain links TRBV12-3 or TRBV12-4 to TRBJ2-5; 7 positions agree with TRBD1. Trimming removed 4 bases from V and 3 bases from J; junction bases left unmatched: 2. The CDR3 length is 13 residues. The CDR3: CASSSGTEETQYF. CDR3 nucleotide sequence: TGTGCCAGCAGTTCGGGGACAGAAGAGACCCAGTACTTC.

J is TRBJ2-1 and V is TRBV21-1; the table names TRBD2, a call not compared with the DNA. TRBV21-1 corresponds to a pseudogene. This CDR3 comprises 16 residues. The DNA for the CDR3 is TGTGCCAGCAGCCCCCCCCCTAGCGGGGGGGCGAATGAGCAGTTCTTC. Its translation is CASSPPPSGGANEQFF.

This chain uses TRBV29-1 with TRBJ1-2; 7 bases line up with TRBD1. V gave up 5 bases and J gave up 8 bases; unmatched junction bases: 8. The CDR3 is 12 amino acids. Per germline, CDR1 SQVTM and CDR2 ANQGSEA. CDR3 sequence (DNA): TGCAGCGTTCTTACGACAGGGTTCGGCTACACCTTC. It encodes CSVLTTGFGYTF.

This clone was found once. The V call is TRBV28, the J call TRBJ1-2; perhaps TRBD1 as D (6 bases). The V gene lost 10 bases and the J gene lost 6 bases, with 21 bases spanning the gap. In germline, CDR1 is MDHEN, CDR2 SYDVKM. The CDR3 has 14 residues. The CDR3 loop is CATSPGGGRHGYTF. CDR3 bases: TGTGCCACCTCCCCCGGGGGGGGGCGCCATGGCTACACCTTC.

The CDR3 nucleotides are TGTGCCAGCAGCTTAAGACAGGGGGCGAATGAGCAGTTCTTC. This translates into CASSLRQGANEQFF. The genes are TRBV13 and TRBJ2-1; 10 bases are a match to TRBD1. This CDR3 contains 14 residues. Germline trimming cut 2 bases from V and 7 bases from J; bases unmatched to any gene: 2. Germline values: CDR1 PRHDT, CDR2 FYEKMQ (reference sequence). The full variable domain, rest sourced from reference TRBV13 and TRBJ2-1, is AAGVIQSPRHLIKEKRETATLKCYPIPRHDTVYWYQQGPGQDPQFLISFYEKMQSDKGSIPDRFSAQQFSDYHSELNMSSLELGDSALYFCASSLRQGANEQFFGPGTRLTVL.

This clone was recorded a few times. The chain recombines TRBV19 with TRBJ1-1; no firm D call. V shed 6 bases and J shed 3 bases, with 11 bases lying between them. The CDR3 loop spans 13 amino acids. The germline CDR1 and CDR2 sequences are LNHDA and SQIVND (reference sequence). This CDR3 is CASSHDRYTEAFF. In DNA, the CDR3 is TGTGCCAGTAGCCATGATAGATACACTGAAGCTTTCTTT.

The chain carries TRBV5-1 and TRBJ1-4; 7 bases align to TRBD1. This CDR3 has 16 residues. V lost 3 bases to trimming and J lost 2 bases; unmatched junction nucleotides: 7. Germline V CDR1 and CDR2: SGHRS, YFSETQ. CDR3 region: CASSSDPQGTNEKLFF. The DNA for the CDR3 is TGCGCCAGCAGCTCGGACCCACAGGGGACTAATGAAAAACTGTTTTTT.

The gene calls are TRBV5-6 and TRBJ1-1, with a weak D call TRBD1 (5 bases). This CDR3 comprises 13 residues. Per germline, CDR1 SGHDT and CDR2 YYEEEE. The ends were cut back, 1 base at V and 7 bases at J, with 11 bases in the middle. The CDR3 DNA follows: TGTGCCAGCAGCTTGAGGGGCGGGAGTGAAGCTTTCTTT. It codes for CASSLRGGSEAFF.

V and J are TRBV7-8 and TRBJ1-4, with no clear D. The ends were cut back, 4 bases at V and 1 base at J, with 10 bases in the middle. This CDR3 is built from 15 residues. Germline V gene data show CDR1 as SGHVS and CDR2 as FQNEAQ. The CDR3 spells CASSSSQLTNEKLFF. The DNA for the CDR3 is TGTGCCAGCAGCTCTTCACAGCTAACTAATGAAAAACTGTTTTTT.

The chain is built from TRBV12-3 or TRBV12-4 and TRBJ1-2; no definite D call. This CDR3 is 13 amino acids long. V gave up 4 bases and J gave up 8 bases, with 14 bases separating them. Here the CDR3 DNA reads TGTGCCAGCAGTTCCCAGCGGACTGGCGGCTACACCTTC. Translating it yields CASSSQRTGGYTF.

The CDR3, as DNA: TGTGTGTCCCGGAGGGGAAACACTGAAGCTTTCTTT. Its protein is CVSRRGNTEAFF. The J gene is TRBJ1-1, the V gene TRBV10-3; D is possibly TRBD1 (5 bases). This CDR3 is 12 amino acids long. Germline V gene data show CDR1 as ENHRY and CDR2 as SYGVKD.

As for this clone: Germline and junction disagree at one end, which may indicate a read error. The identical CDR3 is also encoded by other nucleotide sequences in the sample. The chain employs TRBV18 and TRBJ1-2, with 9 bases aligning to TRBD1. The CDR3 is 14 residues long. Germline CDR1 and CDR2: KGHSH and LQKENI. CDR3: CASSPQGADYGYTF. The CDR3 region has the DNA TGTGCCAGCTCGCCACAGGGGGCGGACTATGGCTACACCTTC.

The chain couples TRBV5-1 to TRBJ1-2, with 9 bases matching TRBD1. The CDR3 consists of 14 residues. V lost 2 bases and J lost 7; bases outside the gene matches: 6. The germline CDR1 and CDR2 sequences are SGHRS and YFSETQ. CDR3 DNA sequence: TGCGCCAGCAGCTTAATACAGGGGGCAGGTGGCTACACCTTC. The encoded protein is CASSLIQGAGGYTF. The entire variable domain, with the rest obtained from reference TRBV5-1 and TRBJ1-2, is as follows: KAGVTQTPRYLIKTRGQQVTLSCSPISGHRSVSWYQQTPGQGLQFLFEYFSETQRNKGNFPGRFSGRQFSNSRSEMNVSTLELGDSALYLCASSLIQGAGGYTFGSGTRLTVV.

The CDR3 is CASSPRSNYEQYF. Here the CDR3 DNA reads TGTGCCAGCAGCCCCCGGAGTAACTACGAGCAGTACTTC. V usage is TRBV7-2 and J usage is TRBJ2-7; D gene ambiguous. From germline, CDR1 is SGHTA and CDR2 FQGNSA. Trimming cost V 5 bases and J 3 bases, with 11 bases left between them. This CDR3 is built from 13 residues.

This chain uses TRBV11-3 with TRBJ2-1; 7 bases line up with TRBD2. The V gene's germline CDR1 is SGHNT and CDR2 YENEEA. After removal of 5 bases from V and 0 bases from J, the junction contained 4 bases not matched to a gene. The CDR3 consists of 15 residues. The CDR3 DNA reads TGTGCCAGCAGCCAGACTAGCCTCTCCTACAATGAGCAGTTCTTC. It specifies CASSQTSLSYNEQFF.

As DNA, the CDR3 is TGTGCCAGCAGCTTAACCCGACAGGGGAACACCGGGGAGCTGTTTTTT. Protein product: CASSLTRQGNTGELFF. The chain employs TRBV7-2 and TRBJ2-2, with 7 bases aligning to TRBD1. The CDR3 length is 16 residues. J lost 1 base, V lost 2 bases, and 4 bases had no gene match. The germline V gene has CDR1 SGHTA and CDR2 FQGNSA.

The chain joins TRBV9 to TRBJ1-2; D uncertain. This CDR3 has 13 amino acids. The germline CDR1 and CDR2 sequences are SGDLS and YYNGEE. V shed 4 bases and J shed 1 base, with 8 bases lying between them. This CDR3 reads CASSPSRNYGYTF. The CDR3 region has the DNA TGTGCCAGCAGCCCTAGCCGTAACTATGGCTACACCTTC.

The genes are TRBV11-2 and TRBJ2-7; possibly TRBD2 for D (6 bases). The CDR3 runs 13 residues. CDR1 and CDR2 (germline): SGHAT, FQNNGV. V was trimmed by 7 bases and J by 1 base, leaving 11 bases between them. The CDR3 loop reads CASTPGGSYEQYF. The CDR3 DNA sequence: TGTGCCAGCACCCCTGGGGGGTCCTACGAGCAGTACTTC.

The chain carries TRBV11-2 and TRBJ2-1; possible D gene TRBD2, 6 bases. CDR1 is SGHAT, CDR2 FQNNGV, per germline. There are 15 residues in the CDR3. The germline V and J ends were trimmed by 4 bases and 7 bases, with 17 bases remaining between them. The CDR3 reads CASSSLGGTLNEQFF. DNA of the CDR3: TGTGCCAGCAGCTCTCTAGGTGGGACTCTTAATGAGCAGTTCTTC.

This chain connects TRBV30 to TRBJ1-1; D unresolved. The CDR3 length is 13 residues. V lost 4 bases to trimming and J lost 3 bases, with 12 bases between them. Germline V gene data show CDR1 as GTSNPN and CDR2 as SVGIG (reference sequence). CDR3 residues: CAWTGETHTEAFF. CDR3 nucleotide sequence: TGTGCCTGGACCGGGGAAACACACACTGAAGCTTTCTTT.

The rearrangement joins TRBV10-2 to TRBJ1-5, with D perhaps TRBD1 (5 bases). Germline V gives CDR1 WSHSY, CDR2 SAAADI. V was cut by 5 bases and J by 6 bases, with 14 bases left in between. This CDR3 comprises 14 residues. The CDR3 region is CASSPTGDRQPQHF. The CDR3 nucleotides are TGCGCCAGCAGTCCGACGGGGGACCGTCAGCCCCAGCATTTT.

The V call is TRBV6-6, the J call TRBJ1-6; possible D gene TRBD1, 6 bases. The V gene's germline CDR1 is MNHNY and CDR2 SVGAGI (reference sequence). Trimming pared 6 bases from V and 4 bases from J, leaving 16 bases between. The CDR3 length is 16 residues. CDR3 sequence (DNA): TGTGCCAGCAGAGGGGACACCGGTCCGTATAATTCACCCCTCCACTTT. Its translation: CASRGDTGPYNSPLHF.

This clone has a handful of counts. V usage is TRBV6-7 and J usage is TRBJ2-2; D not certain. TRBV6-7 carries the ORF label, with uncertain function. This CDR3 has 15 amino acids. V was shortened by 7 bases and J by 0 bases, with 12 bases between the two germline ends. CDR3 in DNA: TGTGCCAGCACCCGACTGCCCGCGAACACCGGGGAGCTGTTTTTT. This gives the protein CASTRLPANTGELFF.

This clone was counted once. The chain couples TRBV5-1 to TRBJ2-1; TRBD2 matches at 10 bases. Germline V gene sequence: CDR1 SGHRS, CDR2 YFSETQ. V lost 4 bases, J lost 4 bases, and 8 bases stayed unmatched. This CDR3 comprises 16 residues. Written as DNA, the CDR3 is TGCGCCAGCAGCCCATCATCGACTAGCGGGTACAATGAGCAGTTCTTC. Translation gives CASSPSSTSGYNEQFF.

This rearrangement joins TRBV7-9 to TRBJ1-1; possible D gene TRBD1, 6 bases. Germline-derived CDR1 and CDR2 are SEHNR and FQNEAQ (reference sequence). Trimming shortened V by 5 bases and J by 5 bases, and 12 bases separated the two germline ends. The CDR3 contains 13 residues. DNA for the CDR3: TGTGCCAGCAGCCCACAGGGTCGGACTGAAGCTTTCTTT. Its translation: CASSPQGRTEAFF. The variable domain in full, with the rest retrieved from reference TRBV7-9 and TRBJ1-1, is DTGVSQNPRHKITKRGQNVTFRCDPISEHNRLYWYRQTLGQGPEFLTYFQNEAQLEKSRLLSDRFSAERPKGSFSTLEIQRTEQGDSAMYLCASSPQGRTEAFFGQGTRLTVV.

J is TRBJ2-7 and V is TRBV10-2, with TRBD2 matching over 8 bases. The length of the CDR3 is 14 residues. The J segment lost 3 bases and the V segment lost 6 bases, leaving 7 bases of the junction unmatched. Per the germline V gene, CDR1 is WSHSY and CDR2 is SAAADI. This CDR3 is CASRAGAKGYEQYF. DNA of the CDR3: TGCGCCAGCAGAGCGGGAGCAAAGGGCTACGAGCAGTACTTC.

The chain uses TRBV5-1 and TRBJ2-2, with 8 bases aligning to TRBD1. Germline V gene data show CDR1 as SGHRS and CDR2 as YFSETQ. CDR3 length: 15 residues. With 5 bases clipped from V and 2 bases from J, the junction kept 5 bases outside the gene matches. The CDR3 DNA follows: TGCGCCAGCAGGGTTGGGACAGGTAACACCGGGGAGCTGTTTTTT. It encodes CASRVGTGNTGELFF.

Written as DNA, the CDR3 is TGTGCCAGCAGCTCCAACGACAGGGATACGCAGTATTTT. Its translation: CASSSNDRDTQYF. The chain joins TRBV11-2 to TRBJ2-3, with a weak D call TRBD1 (6 bases). This CDR3 spans 13 amino acids. Germline CDR1 SGHAT, CDR2 FQNNGV. V lost 4 bases and J 6 bases, leaving 11 bases between the germline ends.